This T cell receptor beta chain is drawn from a study of T cell responses to AZD1222 COVID-19 vaccine. A remark on this clone: The antigen remains unidentified.

The J segment lost 7 bases and the V segment lost 7 bases, leaving 8 bases of the junction unmatched. Germline CDR1 and CDR2: SGHDT and YYEEEE. The length of the CDR3 is 13 residues. Sequencing used immunoSEQ multiplex PCR; TCRdb keeps in-frame clones, though not all of them. The data contain roughly 200,000 clones, around 92% of them singletons. Findings of the study overall: At study baseline, merely more than 5 AZD1222 recipients were seropositive.

The sequence came from an adult in good health. The chain combines TRBV5-6 with TRBJ2-1; 7 nucleotides line up with TRBD2. The specimen comprised peripheral blood, sampled on day 0 of AZD1222 vaccination. The CDR3 region is CASRFVGGNEQFF. As DNA, the CDR3 is TGTGCCAGCCGATTCGTCGGGGGGAATGAGCAGTTCTTC.